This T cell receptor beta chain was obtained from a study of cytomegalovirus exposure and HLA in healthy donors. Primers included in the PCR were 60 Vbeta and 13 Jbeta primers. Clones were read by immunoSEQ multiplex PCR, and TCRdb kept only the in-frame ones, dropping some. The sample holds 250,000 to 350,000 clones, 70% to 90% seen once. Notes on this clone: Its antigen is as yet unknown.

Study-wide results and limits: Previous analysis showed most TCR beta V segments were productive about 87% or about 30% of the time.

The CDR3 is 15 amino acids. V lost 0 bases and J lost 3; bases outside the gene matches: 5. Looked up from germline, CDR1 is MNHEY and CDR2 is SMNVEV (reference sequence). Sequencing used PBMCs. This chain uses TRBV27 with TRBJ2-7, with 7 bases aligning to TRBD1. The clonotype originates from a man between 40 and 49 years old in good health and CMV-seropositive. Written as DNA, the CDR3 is TGTGCCAGCAGTTTATCGAACAGGGGTGGCTACGAGCAGTACTTC. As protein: CASSLSNRGGYEQYF.